This T cell receptor (beta chain) was obtained from a study of T cells in localized non-small cell lung cancer. The V gene end was trimmed by 5 bases and the J gene end by 4 bases; junction bases not matched to a gene: 11. CDR3 length: 16 amino acids. The V gene's germline CDR1 is SGHVS and CDR2 FNYEAQ. TCRdb's copy holds only in-frame clones and misses some; the assay was immunoSEQ multiplex PCR. The sample yields about 52,000 clones, around 86% seen once. The chain carries TRBV7-6 and TRBJ2-5; 9 bases map to TRBD1. This clonotype was sampled from a female donor with stage II lung adenocarcinoma. Material: PBMCs, obtained before any cancer treatment. CDR3 sequence: CASSPSGTGFPETQYF. The CDR3 DNA reads as TGTGCCAGCAGCCCGTCCGGGACAGGGTTTCCAGAGACCCAGTACTTC.